This paragraph reports one TCR beta chain. This sample stems from a study of cytotoxic CD8 clonotypes in ibrutinib-treated CLL. Study-wide background: The patients, around 12 relapsed/refractory and approximately 14 treatment-naive, included 17 who were IGHV unmutated. A median around twelve months of treatment, range 6 to 36, preceded the collection of response samples.

Assay: immunoSEQ multiplex PCR; the TCRdb copy retains only in-frame clones and omits some. The sample consists of around 150,000 clones, around 84% of them appearing once. Germline V gene data show CDR1 as SGHRS and CDR2 as YFSETQ. The CDR3 extends over 15 amino acids. The V end was cut by 0 bases, the J end by 7 bases, with 11 bases between. The sequence was collected from a human donor with chronic lymphocytic leukemia. Source: PBMCs, taken after 12 months of ibrutinib treatment. The V call is TRBV5-1, the J call TRBJ1-6; no firm D call. CDR3 region: CASSLEGNGNSPLHF. In DNA, the CDR3 is TGCGCCAGCAGCTTGGAGGGCAACGGGAATTCACCCCTCCACTTT.